This section outlines one T cell receptor beta chain sequence together with its context. The CDR3 length is 14 residues. Germline V gives CDR1 SEHNR, CDR2 FQNEAQ (reference sequence). V was trimmed by 7 bases and J by 4 bases, leaving 16 bases between them. This entry is derived from a study of OX40 agonist ivuxolimab in advanced cancers. Background on the study: Ivuxolimab, an antibody that agonizes OX40 (CD134), was administered to the patients. All patients had ivuxolimab intravenously every 2 weeks at 0.01 to 10 mg/kg. Males comprised approximately 84% of the group, whose mean age was approximately 60 years (range 23 to 79).

Sequencing used immunoSEQ multiplex PCR; TCRdb keeps in-frame clones, though not all of them. Of about 30,000 clones in the sample, about 80% are singletons; the top ten hold approximately 24%. Exclusion applied to patients with autoimmune disease history or systemic immunosuppression. The TCR originated in an adult with an advanced solid tumor such as melanoma, head and neck, liver or kidney cancer. Source: CD4+ or CD8+ T cells sorted from blood, taken in a trial of the OX40 agonist ivuxolimab. V is TRBV7-9 and J is TRBJ1-2, with D perhaps matching TRBD1 (5 bases). The CDR3 sequence is CASTRTGRSYGYTF. Written as DNA, the CDR3 is TGTGCCAGCACCAGAACAGGACGGAGCTATGGCTACACCTTC. Full variable domain (remainder filled in from reference TRBV7-9 and TRBJ1-2): DTGVSQNPRHKITKRGQNVTFRCDPISEHNRLYWYRQTLGQGPEFLTYFQNEAQLEKSRLLSDRFSAERPKGSFSTLEIQRTEQGDSAMYLCASTRTGRSYGYTFGSGTRLTVV.